Following are 29 T cell receptor beta chains from one sample sequenced in a study of blood T cell repertoires in COVID-19. TCRdb keeps only in-frame clones here, not all; method: immunoSEQ multiplex PCR. The sample records 200,000 to 250,000 clones, roughly 90% being singletons. Sequences were obtained from peripheral blood. The receptors stem from a man aged 55 to 70 with COVID-19, enrolled during active disease.

The chain links TRBV7-3 to TRBJ2-3, with 10 bases aligning to TRBD2. This CDR3 has 16 residues. From germline, CDR1 is SGHTA and CDR2 FQGTGA. V lost 0 bases and J lost 4; bases outside the gene matches: 4. CDR3: CASSLTAGGSADTQYF. The CDR3 coding sequence is TGTGCCAGCAGCTTAACAGCGGGAGGGTCGGCAGATACGCAGTATTTT. The whole variable domain, filled in from reference TRBV7-3 and TRBJ2-3, reads GAGVSQTPSNKVTEKGKYVELRCDPISGHTALYWYRQSLGQGPEFLIYFQGTGAADDSGLPNDRFFAVRPEGSVSTLKIQRTERGDSAVYLCASSLTAGGSADTQYFGPGTRLTVL.

The chain carries TRBV6-1 and TRBJ2-1, with D possibly matching TRBD2 (6 bases). This CDR3 contains 19 residues. V was pared by 8 bases and J by 2 bases, with 28 bases between. From germline, CDR1 is MNHNS and CDR2 SASEGT. CDR3 loop: CASRVGTDLRGAAYNEQFF. The CDR3 DNA follows: TGTGCCAGCCGTGTAGGGACTGACCTTCGCGGAGCTGCCTACAATGAGCAGTTCTTC.

V gene TRBV5-6 combines with J gene TRBJ1-1; D not resolved. Looked up from germline, CDR1 is SGHDT and CDR2 is YYEEEE. The CDR3 loop spans 15 amino acids. Trimming removed 1 base at V and 2 bases at J, with 12 bases between. DNA of the CDR3: TGTGCCAGCAGCTTGAATTCGGGAGGCAACACTGAAGCTTTCTTT. Translated, it gives CASSLNSGGNTEAFF.

The gene calls are TRBV5-6 and TRBJ1-3; 9 nucleotides agree with TRBD1. Germline assignment: CDR1 SGHDT and CDR2 YYEEEE. The CDR3 totals 19 residues. V shed 0 bases, J shed 0 bases, and the junction held 10 bases outside the gene matches. The CDR3 nucleotides read TGTGCCAGCAGCTTGGTGGGACAGGGCCCCAAATTCTCTGGAAACACCATATATTTT. Protein sequence: CASSLVGQGPKFSGNTIYF.

The rearrangement joins TRBV23-1 to TRBJ1-1; the match to TRBD1 covers 9 bases. TRBV23-1 is an open reading frame whose function is uncertain. Trimming removed 0 bases from V and 0 bases from J; junction bases left unmatched: 11. This CDR3 comprises 19 residues. This CDR3 reads CASSQSRGQGHPMNTEAFF. CDR3 DNA: TGCGCCAGCAGTCAATCAAGGGGACAGGGTCACCCGATGAACACTGAAGCTTTCTTT.

The rearrangement links TRBV7-9 to TRBJ2-3; 8 bases fit TRBD1. After removal of 4 bases from V and 0 bases from J, the junction contained 3 bases not matched to a gene. Germline V gives CDR1 SEHNR, CDR2 FQNEAQ (reference sequence). There are 15 residues in the CDR3. The CDR3 sequence: CASSSGTGSTDTQYF. The CDR3 nucleotides read TGTGCCAGCAGCTCAGGGACAGGCAGCACAGATACGCAGTATTTT.

This chain links TRBV18 with TRBJ2-1; 13 bases are a match to TRBD2. Germline CDR1 KGHSH, CDR2 LQKENI. After removal of 5 bases from V and 2 bases from J, the junction contained 6 bases not matched to a gene. CDR3 size: 17 residues. In DNA, the CDR3 is TGTGCCAGCTCAGGTAGACTAGCGGGAGGACCCTACAATGAGCAGTTCTTC. Its protein product is CASSGRLAGGPYNEQFF.

The V and J genes are TRBV3-1 (or the pseudogene TRBV3-2) and TRBJ2-6; 10 bases line up with TRBD1. The CDR3 length is 21 residues. The junction had 12 bases not matched to a gene; V was cut back by 1 base and J by 0 bases. Per germline, CDR1 LGHDT and CDR2 YNNKEL (reference sequence). The CDR3 DNA is TGTGCCAGCAGCCAAGTTCACCCAGGGACAGGGGTTTCCTCTGGGGCCAACGTCCTGACTTTC. Encoded protein: CASSQVHPGTGVSSGANVLTF.

The rearrangement uses TRBV2 and TRBJ1-2, with D perhaps matching TRBD1 (5 bases). The CDR3 extends over 15 amino acids. Germline lookup yields CDR1 SNHLY and CDR2 FYNNEI. The ends were cut back, 1 base at V and 3 bases at J, with 12 bases in the middle. CDR3 region: CASSEGGVLHYGYTF. The CDR3 DNA reads TGTGCCAGCAGTGAAGGGGGGGTTCTTCACTATGGCTACACCTTC.

In the case of this clone: Other DNA sequences within the sample encode an identical CDR3. The chain links TRBV3-1 (or the pseudogene TRBV3-2) to TRBJ2-7, with 8 nucleotides matching TRBD2. The trim removed 1 base at V and 2 bases at J, leaving 4 bases unmatched. The CDR3 covers 15 residues. The germline V gene encodes CDR1 LGHDT and CDR2 YNNKEL (reference sequence). CDR3 in DNA: TGTGCCAGCAGCCAAGGGAGCGGGGGACCCTACGAGCAGTACTTC. It specifies CASSQGSGGPYEQYF.

Turning to this clone: Other DNA sequences from this sample encode an identical CDR3 as well. This sequence joins TRBV5-1 and TRBJ1-5; possibly TRBD1 for D (5 bases). Trimming stripped 2 bases from V and 3 bases from J, with 9 bases between. There are 14 residues in the CDR3. Germline V lookup: CDR1 SGHRS, CDR2 YFSETQ. The CDR3 protein is CASSLTGDNQPQHF. CDR3 sequence (DNA): TGCGCCAGCAGCTTAACAGGAGACAATCAGCCCCAGCATTTT.

The chain couples TRBV6-5 to TRBJ2-1; 7 nucleotides agree with TRBD1. J was trimmed by 12 bases and V by 0 bases; bases with no gene match: 2. Germline CDR1 is MNHEY and CDR2 is SVGAGI. This CDR3 has 12 residues. The CDR3 loop is CASSYSGGPQFF. CDR3 DNA: TGTGCCAGCAGTTACTCAGGGGGCCCGCAGTTCTTC.

This chain connects TRBV30 to TRBJ1-5, with D tentatively TRBD1 (5 bases). Germline CDR1 and CDR2: GTSNPN and SVGIG (reference sequence). Trimming removed 2 bases from V and 4 bases from J, with 12 bases in between. The CDR3 contains 14 residues. The CDR3 nucleotides are TGTGCCTGGAGTTTCCGACAGAGAAATCAGCCCCAGCATTTT. This sequence encodes CAWSFRQRNQPQHF.

The chain recombines TRBV6-1 with TRBJ1-1, with D unresolved. Per germline, CDR1 MNHNS and CDR2 SASEGT. V lost 1 base and J 2 bases, leaving 11 bases between the germline ends. The CDR3 sequence is 15 residues long. The CDR3 region has the DNA TGTGCCAGCAGTGAAGGACAAGCTATCAACACTGAAGCTTTCTTT. This codes for CASSEGQAINTEAFF.

The chain joins TRBV19 to TRBJ2-2; 13 nucleotides agree with TRBD2. This CDR3 is 17 amino acids long. J gave up 6 bases and V 5 bases, and 9 bases lay outside the gene matches. Per germline, CDR1 LNHDA and CDR2 SQIVND (reference sequence). Here the CDR3 reads CASSPRTSGSFAGELFF. The CDR3 DNA sequence: TGTGCCAGTAGTCCAAGGACTAGCGGGAGTTTCGCCGGGGAGCTGTTTTTT.

The chain recombines TRBV6-4 with TRBJ2-1, with 7 bases identical to TRBD2. This CDR3 contains 14 residues. V shed 4 bases and J 3 bases; nucleotides not matched to a gene: 3. Germline V gene lookup returns CDR1 MRHNA and CDR2 SNTAGT. The CDR3 nucleotides read TGTGCCAGCAGTGCCCGGGGGGACTACAATGAGCAGTTCTTC. This codes for CASSARGDYNEQFF.

V and J are TRBV7-9 and TRBJ2-3, with D perhaps matching TRBD1 (5 bases). The length of the CDR3 is 15 residues. V dropped 2 bases and J dropped 5 bases, with 14 bases sitting between them. Germline V gene data show CDR1 as SEHNR and CDR2 as FQNEAQ (reference sequence). CDR3 in amino acids: CASSLYPDSQDTQYF. The CDR3 DNA reads TGTGCCAGCAGCTTATACCCCGACAGCCAAGATACGCAGTATTTT.

The chain has TRBV10-2 and TRBJ1-4, with D perhaps TRBD1 (6 bases). Between the trimmed V and J ends, which lost 7 bases and 8 bases, there was a span of 32 bases. The CDR3 loop spans 19 amino acids. Germline V gene lookup returns CDR1 WSHSY and CDR2 SAAADI. The CDR3 region has the DNA TGCGCCAGCACACCCCTAGGACAGTTCTTCAAGGTTAAAGGAGAAAAACTGTTTTTT. This translates into CASTPLGQFFKVKGEKLFF.

The V gene is TRBV2, the J gene TRBJ1-2; 7 nucleotides align to TRBD1. Germline V CDR1 and CDR2: SNHLY, FYNNEI. V was pared by 6 bases and J by 4 bases, with 20 bases of the junction left unmatched. This CDR3 comprises 18 residues. The chain's CDR3 is CASSGNRGHYTTVYGYTF. CDR3 sequence (DNA): TGTGCCAGCAGCGGAAACAGGGGCCACTACACTACCGTCTATGGCTACACCTTC. Combining the CDR3 with reference TRBV2 and TRBJ1-2 gives the whole variable domain EPEVTQTPSHQVTQMGQEVILRCVPISNHLYFYWYRQILGQKVEFLVSFYNNEISEKSEIFDDQFSVERPDGSNFTLKIRSTKLEDSAMYFCASSGNRGHYTTVYGYTFGSGTRLTVV.

This chain connects TRBV7-9 to TRBJ2-3; TRBD2 aligns across 10 bases. Trimming took 6 bases from V and 4 from J; bases not matched to a gene: 10. This CDR3 has 16 residues. CDR1 SEHNR and CDR2 FQNEAQ come from the germline V gene (reference sequence). This CDR3 reads CASRRAWTSGSDTQYF. In DNA form, the CDR3 reads TGTGCCAGCAGACGAGCATGGACTAGCGGTTCAGATACGCAGTATTTT.

This clone has just a few counts. This chain joins TRBV28 and TRBJ2-1; D unclear. The V and J ends lost 1 base and 7 bases respectively, with 8 bases between them. CDR3 length: 13 amino acids. CDR1 MDHEN and CDR2 SYDVKM come from the germline V gene. CDR3 sequence reads: CASSLFSPNEQFF. The CDR3 DNA sequence: TGTGCCAGCAGTTTATTTTCCCCAAATGAGCAGTTCTTC.

The V and J genes are TRBV29-1 and TRBJ2-5; TRBD2 agrees at 15 bases. The length of the CDR3 is 15 residues. Losses at the gene ends were 2 bases for V and 9 bases for J; bases not matched to a gene: 7. The germline V gene encodes CDR1 SQVTM and CDR2 ANQGSEA. This CDR3 is CSVEIGTSGGTAQYF. The CDR3 coding sequence is TGCAGCGTTGAAATAGGGACTAGCGGGGGGACGGCCCAGTACTTC.

This rearrangement joins TRBV5-1 to TRBJ1-5; a possible D gene is TRBD1 (5 bases). The CDR3 loop spans 15 amino acids. Germline loops: CDR1 SGHRS, CDR2 YFSETQ. Trimming took off 4 bases at V and 3 bases at J, with 14 bases between the two ends. The CDR3 bases are TGCGCCAGCAGCGCAGATGGGGCACCCAATCAGCCCCAGCATTTT. It specifies CASSADGAPNQPQHF.

The chain recombines TRBV10-2 with TRBJ2-7; TRBD1 matches 7 bases. Germline V lookup: CDR1 WSHSY, CDR2 SAAADI. The CDR3 covers 12 residues. The V gene end was trimmed by 9 bases and the J gene end by 3 bases; junction bases not matched to a gene: 5. Here the CDR3 DNA reads TGCGCCAGTCGTCAGGGGGACTACGAGCAGTACTTC. Amino acid sequence: CASRQGDYEQYF.

The gene calls are TRBV28 and TRBJ2-7, with 8 nucleotides matching TRBD1. V trimming: 7 bases; J trimming: 6 bases; junction bases outside the gene matches: 14. Germline loops: CDR1 MDHEN, CDR2 SYDVKM. This CDR3 comprises 15 residues. The CDR3 bases are TGTGCCAGCACCCCGACAGGGGAATATTCGGGCGAGCAGTACTTC. It translates to CASTPTGEYSGEQYF.

In DNA form, the CDR3 reads TGTGCCAGCAGTTTAAGGGGTGGGCAGTTCTTC. Encoded protein: CASSLRGGQFF. This chain uses TRBV12-3 or TRBV12-4 with TRBJ2-1, with D possibly being TRBD1 (5 bases). CDR3 length equals 11 residues. Trimming pared 2 bases from V and 12 bases from J, leaving 8 bases between.

This sequence joins TRBV7-2 and TRBJ1-5; TRBD1 aligns across 8 bases. The length of the CDR3 is 17 residues. Germline CDR1 reads SGHTA; CDR2 reads FQGNSA. V lost 4 bases and J lost 0; bases outside the gene matches: 8. The CDR3 spells CASSSSTGAPSNQPQHF. Written as DNA, the CDR3 is TGTGCCAGCAGCTCGTCGACAGGGGCCCCTAGCAATCAGCCCCAGCATTTT.

This clone came up once. The rearrangement joins TRBV24-1 to TRBJ2-3, with 9 bases lining up with TRBD1. Germline trimming cut 10 bases from V and 4 bases from J; bases unmatched to any gene: 5. This CDR3 has 13 amino acids. Looked up from germline, CDR1 is KGHDR and CDR2 is SFDVKD. CDR3 region: CATRDRASDTQYF. The CDR3 bases are TGTGCCACGAGGGACAGGGCCTCAGATACGCAGTATTTT.

This chain joins TRBV27 and TRBJ1-2, with a possible D match to TRBD1 (5 bases). V shed 2 bases and J shed 6 bases, with 13 bases lying between them. The CDR3 has 14 residues. Looked up from germline, CDR1 is MNHEY and CDR2 is SMNVEV (reference sequence). The CDR3 bases are TGTGCCAGCAGTTTAGGAGGGGAGCCGGATGGCTACACCTTC. This codes for CASSLGGEPDGYTF.